Listed below are T cell receptor beta chains from one sample, sequenced in a study of tumor and adjacent non-tumor tissue in lung cancer. TCRdb used MiXCR to reprocess the multiplex PCR reads, holding one entry per CDR3 protein. The sample holds over 100,000 distinct CDR3 sequences, approximately 71% seen once. The sequencing sample was made of lung tumor tissue. These receptors were taken from a woman between 55 and 75 years old with non-small cell lung cancer. Each CDR3 is given with its conserved first and last residue. Each record gives: clone size, V gene, J gene, D gene, CDR3 DNA, CDR3 protein. D genes are given only for firm matches. Size tells how often a clone was seen (once, few, many) or the class of an expanded clone, and some rows leave it out.

abundance: -; v_gene: TRBV20-1; j_gene: TRBJ2-3; d_gene: -; CDR3nt: TGCGCGGGGAAAGGGACCGATACGCAGTATTTT; CDR3aa: CAGKGTDTQYF
abundance: -; v_gene: TRBV6-6; j_gene: TRBJ1-2; d_gene: TRBD1; CDR3nt: TGTGCCAGCAGAGCTCTGACAGGGAACTATGGCTACACCTTC; CDR3aa: CASRALTGNYGYTF
abundance: -; v_gene: TRBV28; j_gene: TRBJ2-7; d_gene: TRBD1; CDR3nt: TGTGCCAACAGTTTATGGACAGGGGGCGTCTACGAGCAGTACTTC; CDR3aa: CANSLWTGGVYEQYF
abundance: -; v_gene: TRBV18; j_gene: TRBJ2-5; d_gene: -; CDR3nt: TGTGCCAGCTCACGGGTCAGTCAAGAGACCCAGTACTTC; CDR3aa: CASSRVSQETQYF
abundance: -; v_gene: TRBV4-2; j_gene: TRBJ2-7; d_gene: TRBD2; CDR3nt: TGTGCCAGCAGGGGACTTGGGCTGCGCGGGAGCTCCTACGAGCAGTACTTC; CDR3aa: CASRGLGLRGSSYEQYF
abundance: -; v_gene: TRBV11-2; j_gene: TRBJ2-2; d_gene: -; CDR3nt: TGTGCCATCACCCTTCGATTAGTTTCCGGGGAGCTGTTTTTT; CDR3aa: CAITLRLVSGELFF
abundance: -; v_gene: TRBV11-3; j_gene: TRBJ1-1; d_gene: -; CDR3nt: TGTACCAGCAGCCCCCGGGACGGACAATTGAGATCTGAAGCTTTCTTT; CDR3aa: CTSSPRDGQLRSEAFF
abundance: -; v_gene: TRBV28; j_gene: TRBJ2-6; d_gene: -; CDR3nt: TGTGCCAGCAGTTTATTTGAACAAGGCTCCTACTCTGGGGCCAACGTCCTGACTTTC; CDR3aa: CASSLFEQGSYSGANVLTF
abundance: -; v_gene: TRBV7-3; j_gene: TRBJ2-1; d_gene: TRBD2; CDR3nt: TGTGCCAGCAGCACAAGCGGGGGGGCCTACAATGAGCAGTTCTTC; CDR3aa: CASSTSGGAYNEQFF
abundance: -; v_gene: TRBV11-2; j_gene: TRBJ2-7; d_gene: -; CDR3nt: TGTGTCAGCAACTTATCCACCGGGATAGCCGAGCAGTACTTC; CDR3aa: CVSNLSTGIAEQYF
abundance: -; v_gene: TRBV6-5; j_gene: TRBJ2-6; d_gene: -; CDR3nt: TGTGCCAGCAGTTACCGGGCACATGGGGCCAACGTCCTGACTTTC; CDR3aa: CASSYRAHGANVLTF
abundance: -; v_gene: TRBV6-2/TRBV6-3; j_gene: TRBJ2-7; d_gene: -; CDR3nt: TGTGTCAGCAGTTCATCTCCCGGGAGCCCCCCAAGGGAGCAGTACTTC; CDR3aa: CVSSSSPGSPPREQYF
abundance: -; v_gene: TRBV5-1; j_gene: TRBJ2-3; d_gene: -; CDR3nt: TGCGCCAGCAGCTTCGATGGCGGGTCCAGCACAGATACGCAGTATTTT; CDR3aa: CASSFDGGSSTDTQYF
abundance: -; v_gene: TRBV11-1; j_gene: TRBJ1-1; d_gene: -; CDR3nt: TGTGTCAGCAGCCGTGACCGCAACATTGAAGCTATCTTT; CDR3aa: CVSSRDRNIEAIF
abundance: -; v_gene: TRBV11-2; j_gene: TRBJ2-7; d_gene: -; CDR3nt: TGTGCCAGCAGCTTATCCGTCTGGACAGCCGAGCAGTATTTC; CDR3aa: CASSLSVWTAEQYF
abundance: many; v_gene: TRBV20-1; j_gene: TRBJ1-5; d_gene: -; CDR3nt: TGCAGTGCTACTGCGGATAGTGGGGTCATAGGCAATCAGCCCCAGCATTTT; CDR3aa: CSATADSGVIGNQPQHF
abundance: -; v_gene: TRBV11-1; j_gene: TRBJ2-1; d_gene: TRBD1; CDR3nt: TGTGCCAGGAGCTTATTGGGGACAGGTTTCAATGGGGAGTTCTTC; CDR3aa: CARSLLGTGFNGEFF
abundance: -; v_gene: TRBV7-9; j_gene: TRBJ2-5; d_gene: TRBD2; CDR3nt: TGTGCCAGCAGCTTAGGATTAGCGGGAATCCAAGAGACCCAGTACTTC; CDR3aa: CASSLGLAGIQETQYF
abundance: few; v_gene: TRBV11-2; j_gene: TRBJ2-7; d_gene: -; CDR3nt: TGTGCCAGCAGCCGTAACCCCAGCGCCTACGAGCAGTACTTC; CDR3aa: CASSRNPSAYEQYF
abundance: -; v_gene: TRBV4-3; j_gene: TRBJ2-7; d_gene: -; CDR3nt: TGCACCAACAGCCAATTCATCATGGGACCCGAGCAGTATTTC; CDR3aa: CTNSQFIMGPEQYF
abundance: -; v_gene: TRBV18; j_gene: TRBJ2-5; d_gene: -; CDR3nt: TGTGCCAGCTCACAGTCCCAGTCCCAAGAGACCCAGTACTTC; CDR3aa: CASSQSQSQETQYF
abundance: -; v_gene: TRBV12-3/TRBV12-4; j_gene: TRBJ2-7; d_gene: -; CDR3nt: TGTGCAAGCAGTGGGCCCTTCTACGAGCAGTACTTC; CDR3aa: CASSGPFYEQYF
abundance: -; v_gene: TRBV7-9; j_gene: TRBJ2-3; d_gene: -; CDR3nt: TGTGCCAGCAGCTTAGCAAGGGGACCACTTCCAGATACGCAATTTTTT; CDR3aa: CASSLARGPLPDTQFF